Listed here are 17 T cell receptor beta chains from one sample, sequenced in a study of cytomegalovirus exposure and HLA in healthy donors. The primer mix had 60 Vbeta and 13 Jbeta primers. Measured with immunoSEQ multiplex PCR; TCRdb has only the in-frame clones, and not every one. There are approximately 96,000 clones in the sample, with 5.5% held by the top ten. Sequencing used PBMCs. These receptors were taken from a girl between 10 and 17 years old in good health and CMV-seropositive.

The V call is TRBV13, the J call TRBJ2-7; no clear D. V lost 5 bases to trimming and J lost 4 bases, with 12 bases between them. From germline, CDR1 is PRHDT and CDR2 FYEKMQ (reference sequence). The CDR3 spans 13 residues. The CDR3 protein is CASSPSTPYEQYF. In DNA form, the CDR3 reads TGTGCCAGCAGCCCATCTACCCCTTACGAGCAGTACTTC. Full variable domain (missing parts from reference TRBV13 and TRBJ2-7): AAGVIQSPRHLIKEKRETATLKCYPIPRHDTVYWYQQGPGQDPQFLISFYEKMQSDKGSIPDRFSAQQFSDYHSELNMSSLELGDSALYFCASSPSTPYEQYFGPGTRLTVT.

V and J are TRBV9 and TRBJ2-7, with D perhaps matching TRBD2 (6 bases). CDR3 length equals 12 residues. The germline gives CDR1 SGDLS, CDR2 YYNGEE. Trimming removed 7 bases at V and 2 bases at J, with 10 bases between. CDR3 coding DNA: TGTGCCAGCGGGGGGACCGCCTACGAGCAGTACTTC. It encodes CASGGTAYEQYF.

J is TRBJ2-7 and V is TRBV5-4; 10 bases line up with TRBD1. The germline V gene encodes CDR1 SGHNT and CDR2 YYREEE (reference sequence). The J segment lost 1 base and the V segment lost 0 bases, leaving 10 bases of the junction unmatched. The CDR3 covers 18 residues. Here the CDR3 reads CASSLDSPGQGNSYEQYF. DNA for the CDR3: TGTGCCAGCAGCTTGGATAGCCCGGGACAGGGGAATTCCTACGAGCAGTACTTC. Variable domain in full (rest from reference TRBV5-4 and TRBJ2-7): ETGVTQSPTHLIKTRGQQVTLRCSSQSGHNTVSWYQQALGQGPQFIFQYYREEENGRGNFPPRFSGLQFPNYSSELNVNALELDDSALYLCASSLDSPGQGNSYEQYFGPGTRLTVT.

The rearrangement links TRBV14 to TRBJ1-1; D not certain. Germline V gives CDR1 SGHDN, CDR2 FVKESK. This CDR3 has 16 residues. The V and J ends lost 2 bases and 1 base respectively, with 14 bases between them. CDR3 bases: TGTGCCAGCAGCCAACTCCAGAATAAAGAGAACACTGAAGCTTTCTTT. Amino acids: CASSQLQNKENTEAFF. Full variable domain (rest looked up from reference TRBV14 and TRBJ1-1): EAGVTQFPSHSVIEKGQTVTLRCDPISGHDNLYWYRRVMGKEIKFLLHFVKESKQDESGMPNNRFLAERTGGTYSTLKVQPAELEDSGVYFCASSQLQNKENTEAFFGQGTRLTVV.

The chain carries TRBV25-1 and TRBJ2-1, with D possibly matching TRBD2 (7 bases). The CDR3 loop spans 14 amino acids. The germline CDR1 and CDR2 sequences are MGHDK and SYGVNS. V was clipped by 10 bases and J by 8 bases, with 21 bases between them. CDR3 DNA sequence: TGTGCCATCGGTAGGGCGGGGGCACCGGATGAGCAGTTCTTC. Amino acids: CAIGRAGAPDEQFF. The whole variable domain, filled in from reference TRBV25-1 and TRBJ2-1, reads EADIYQTPRYLVIGTGKKITLECSQTMGHDKMYWYQQDPGMELHLIHYSYGVNSTEKGDLSSESTVSRIRTEHFPLTLESARPSHTSQYLCAIGRAGAPDEQFFGPGTRLTVL.

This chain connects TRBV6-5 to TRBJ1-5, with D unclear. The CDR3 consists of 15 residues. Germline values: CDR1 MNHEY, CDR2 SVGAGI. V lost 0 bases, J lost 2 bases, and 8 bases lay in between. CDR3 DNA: TGTGCCAGCAGTTACTCGTATGCGGGCAATCAGCCCCAGCATTTT. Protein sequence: CASSYSYAGNQPQHF.

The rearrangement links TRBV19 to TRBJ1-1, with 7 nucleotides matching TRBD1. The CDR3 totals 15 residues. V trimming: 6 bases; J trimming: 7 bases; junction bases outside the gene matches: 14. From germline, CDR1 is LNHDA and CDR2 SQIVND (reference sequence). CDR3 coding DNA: TGTGCCAGTAGGGACGACGGGCAGGGGGTCGATGAAGCTTTCTTT. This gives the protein CASRDDGQGVDEAFF.

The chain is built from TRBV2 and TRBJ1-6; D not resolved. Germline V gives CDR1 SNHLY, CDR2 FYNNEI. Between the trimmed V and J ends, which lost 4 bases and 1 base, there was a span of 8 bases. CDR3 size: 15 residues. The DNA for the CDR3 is TGTGCCAGCAGTGGGGCCAGTTCCTATAATTCACCCCTCCACTTT. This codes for CASSGASSYNSPLHF.

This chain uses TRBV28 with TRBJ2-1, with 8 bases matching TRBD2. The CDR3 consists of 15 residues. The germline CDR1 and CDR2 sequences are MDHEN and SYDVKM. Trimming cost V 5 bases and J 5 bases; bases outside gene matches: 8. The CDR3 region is CASSRPGGEDNEQFF. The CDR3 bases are TGTGCCAGCAGTCGTCCGGGGGGGGAGGACAATGAGCAGTTCTTC. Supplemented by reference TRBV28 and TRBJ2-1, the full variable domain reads DVKVTQSSRYLVKRTGEKVFLECVQDMDHENMFWYRQDPGLGLRLIYFSYDVKMKEKGDIPEGYSVSREKKERFSLILESASTNQTSMYLCASSRPGGEDNEQFFGPGTRLTVL.

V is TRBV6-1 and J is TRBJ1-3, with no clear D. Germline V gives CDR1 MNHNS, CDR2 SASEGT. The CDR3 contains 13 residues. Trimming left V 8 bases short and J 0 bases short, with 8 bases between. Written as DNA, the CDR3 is TGTGCCAGCGGCAGACTCTCTGGAAACACCATATATTTT. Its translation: CASGRLSGNTIYF.

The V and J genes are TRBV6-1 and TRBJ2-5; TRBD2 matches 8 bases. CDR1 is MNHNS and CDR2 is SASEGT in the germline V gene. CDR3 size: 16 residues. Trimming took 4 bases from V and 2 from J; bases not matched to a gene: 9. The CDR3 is CASSGGLAGAQETQYF. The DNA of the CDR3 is TGTGCCAGCAGTGGAGGACTAGCTGGGGCACAAGAGACCCAGTACTTC.

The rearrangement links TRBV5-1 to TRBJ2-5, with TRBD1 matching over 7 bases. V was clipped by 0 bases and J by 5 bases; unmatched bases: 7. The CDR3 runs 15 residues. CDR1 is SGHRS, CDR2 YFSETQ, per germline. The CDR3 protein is CASSLVLTGWETQYF. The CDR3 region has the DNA TGCGCCAGCAGCTTGGTGTTGACAGGGTGGGAGACCCAGTACTTC.

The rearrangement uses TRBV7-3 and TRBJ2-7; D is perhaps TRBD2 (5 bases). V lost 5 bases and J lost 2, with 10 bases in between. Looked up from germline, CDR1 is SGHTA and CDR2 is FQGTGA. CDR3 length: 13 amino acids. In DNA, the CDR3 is TGTGCCAGCAGCAGCGGACGGGCCTACGAGCAGTACTTC. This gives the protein CASSSGRAYEQYF.

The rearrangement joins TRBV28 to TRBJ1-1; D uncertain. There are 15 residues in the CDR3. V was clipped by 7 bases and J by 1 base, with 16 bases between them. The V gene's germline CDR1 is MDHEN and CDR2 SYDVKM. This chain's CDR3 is CASIDPPAGNTEAFF. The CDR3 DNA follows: TGTGCCAGCATTGACCCCCCTGCAGGGAACACTGAAGCTTTCTTT.

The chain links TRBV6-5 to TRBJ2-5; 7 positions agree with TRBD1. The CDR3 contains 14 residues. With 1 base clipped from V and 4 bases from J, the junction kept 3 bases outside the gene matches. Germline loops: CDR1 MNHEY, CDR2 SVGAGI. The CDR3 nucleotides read TGTGCCAGCAGTTACTACAGGGGAGCAGAGACCCAGTACTTC. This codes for CASSYYRGAETQYF.

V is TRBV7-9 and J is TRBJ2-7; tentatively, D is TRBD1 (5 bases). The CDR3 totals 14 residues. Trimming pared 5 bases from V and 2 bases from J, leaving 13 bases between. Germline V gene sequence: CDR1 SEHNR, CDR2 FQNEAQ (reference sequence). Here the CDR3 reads CASSPTQAPYEQYF. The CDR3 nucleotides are TGTGCCAGCAGCCCAACACAGGCCCCCTACGAGCAGTACTTC.

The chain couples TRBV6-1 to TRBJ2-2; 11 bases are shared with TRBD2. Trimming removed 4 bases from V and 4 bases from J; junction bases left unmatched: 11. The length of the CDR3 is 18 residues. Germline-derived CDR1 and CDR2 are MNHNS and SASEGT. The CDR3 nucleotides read TGTGCCAGCAGTGCATACCTAGCGGGGGGTTCGGGCACCGGGGAGCTGTTTTTT. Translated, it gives CASSAYLAGGSGTGELFF.